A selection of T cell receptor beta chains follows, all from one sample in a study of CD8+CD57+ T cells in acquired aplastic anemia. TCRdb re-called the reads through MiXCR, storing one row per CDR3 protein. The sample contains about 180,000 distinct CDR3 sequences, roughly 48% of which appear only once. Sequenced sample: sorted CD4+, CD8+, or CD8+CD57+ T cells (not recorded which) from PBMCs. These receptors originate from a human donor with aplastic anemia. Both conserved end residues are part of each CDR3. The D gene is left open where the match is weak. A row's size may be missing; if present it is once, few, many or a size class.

CSARDRDRSSTLATEAFF,TGCAGTGCTAGAGATCGGGACAGGTCAAGCACTCTGGCCACTGAAGCTTTCTTT,-,TRBV20-1,TRBD1,TRBJ1-1
CASSEGGPETQYF,TGTGCCAGCAGTGAGGGGGGGCCTGAGACCCAGTACTTC,few,TRBV27,-,TRBJ2-5
CASSSGTANTGELFF,TGTGCCAGCAGTTCCGGGACAGCGAACACCGGGGAGCTGTTTTTT,-,TRBV6-5,TRBD1,TRBJ2-2
CASSLQGEKLFF,TGTGCCAGCAGTCTACAGGGGGAAAAACTGTTTTTT,few,TRBV2,TRBD1,TRBJ1-4
CASSRDRNSPLHF,TGTGCCAGCAGCCGGGACAGAAATTCACCCCTCCACTTT,many,TRBV2,TRBD1,TRBJ1-6
CATSDTGTGTYEQYF,TGTGCCACCAGTGACACCGGGACAGGGACCTACGAGCAGTACTTC,-,TRBV24-1,TRBD1,TRBJ2-7
CASSEGLAGGLETQYF,TGCGCCAGCAGTGAGGGGCTAGCGGGGGGCCTGGAGACCCAGTACTTC,-,TRBV10-1,TRBD2,TRBJ2-5
CASSSTGGNTQYF,TGTGCCAGCAGCTCTACAGGGGGTAATACGCAGTATTTT,many,TRBV7-6,TRBD1,TRBJ2-3
CASSQTSGTGAETQYF,TGTGCCAGCAGTCAGACGTCGGGGACAGGGGCAGAGACCCAGTACTTC,-,TRBV2,TRBD1,TRBJ2-5
CPSKGGLRFLNTEAFF,TGTCCCAGCAAAGGGGGCCTAAGGTTTCTGAACACTGAAGCTTTCTTT,-,TRBV10-3,TRBD1,TRBJ1-1
CASSTEGFSNQPQHF,TGTGCCAGTAGTACCGAGGGGTTTAGCAATCAGCCCCAGCATTTT,-,TRBV19,-,TRBJ1-5
CATSRVVKSTQFF,TGTGCCACCAGCAGAGTTGTCAAGAGTACGCAGTTCTTC,-,TRBV15,-,TRBJ2-1
CATSEPRDRGVETQYF,TGTGCCACCAGTGAGCCCAGGGACAGGGGCGTAGAGACCCAGTACTTC,-,TRBV10-3,TRBD1,TRBJ2-5
CASSLRGTSGGNEQFF,TGTGCCAGCAGTTTACGGGGGACTAGCGGGGGAAATGAGCAGTTCTTC,many,TRBV27,TRBD2,TRBJ2-1
CASRKAWNQPQHF,TGTGCCAGCAGGAAGGCATGGAATCAGCCCCAGCATTTT,many,TRBV6-1,-,TRBJ1-5
CASSFQSSYEQYF,TGTGCCAGCAGCTTTCAAAGCTCCTACGAGCAGTACTTC,many,TRBV11-1,-,TRBJ2-7
CASSSRFSYNSPLHF,TGTGCCAGCAGTTCCAGGTTCTCCTATAATTCACCCCTCCACTTT,many,TRBV6-5,-,TRBJ1-6
CASSPRNYEQYF,TGTGCCAGCTCACCAAGGAACTACGAGCAGTACTTC,few,TRBV18,-,TRBJ2-7
CASSPARGRETQYF,TGTGCCAGCAGTCCGGCCCGGGGTCGAGAGACCCAGTACTTC,-,TRBV2,-,TRBJ2-5
CASSLGQGGMNEQYF,TGTGCTAGCAGCTTAGGCCAGGGAGGAATGAATGAGCAGTACTTC,-,TRBV7-7,-,TRBJ2-7
CASRQLRGPETQYF,TGTGCCAGCAGACAGTTGAGGGGGCCGGAGACCCAGTACTTC,few,TRBV2,TRBD1,TRBJ2-5
CASSISTGAGGYTF,TGTGCCAGTAGTATATCTACGGGCGCAGGAGGCTACACCTTC,-,TRBV19,-,TRBJ1-2
CASSLRGHTEAFF,TGTGCCAGCAGCTTAAGGGGGCACACTGAAGCTTTCTTT,-,TRBV7-9,TRBD1,TRBJ1-1
CASSLGGPWDRADTGELFF,TGTGCCAGCAGCTTAGGAGGCCCTTGGGACAGAGCGGACACCGGGGAGCTGTTTTTT,-,TRBV11-2,TRBD1,TRBJ2-2
CASSQQGRGTEAFF,TGTGCCAGTAGTCAACAGGGGAGGGGCACTGAAGCTTTCTTT,many,TRBV19,TRBD1,TRBJ1-1